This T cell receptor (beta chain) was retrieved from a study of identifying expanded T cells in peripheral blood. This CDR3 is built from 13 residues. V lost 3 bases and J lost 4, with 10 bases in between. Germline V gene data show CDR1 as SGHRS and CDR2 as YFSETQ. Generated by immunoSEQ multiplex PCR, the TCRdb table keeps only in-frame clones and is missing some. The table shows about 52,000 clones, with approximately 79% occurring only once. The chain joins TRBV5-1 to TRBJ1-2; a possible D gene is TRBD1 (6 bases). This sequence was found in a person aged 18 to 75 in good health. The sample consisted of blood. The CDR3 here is CASSSGQSYGYTF. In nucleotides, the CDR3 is TGCGCCAGCAGCTCTGGACAGAGCTATGGCTACACCTTC.